This T cell receptor beta chain originates from a study of glioma-infiltrating T cells after dendritic cell vaccination. Study overall: Patients had newly diagnosed or recurrent glioblastoma and received dendritic cell vaccines. Patients received three intradermal dendritic cell vaccine injections at biweekly intervals.

Primers: 60 V beta forward and 13 J beta reverse. Using immunoSEQ multiplex PCR, the repertoire was profiled, and TCRdb retains in-frame clones only, with some absent. The sample holds fewer than 90,000 clones, 83% seen once. Sample time point: after dendritic cell vaccination, including at tumor progression/relapse. None of the glioblastoma patients had an isocitrate dehydrogenase mutation. CDR1 is SGHTA and CDR2 is FQGTGA in the germline V gene. V lost 1 base to trimming and J lost 7 bases; unmatched junction nucleotides: 9. The CDR3 is 16 residues long. The clonotype comes from a human donor with glioblastoma. The chain employs TRBV7-3 and TRBJ2-2; 7 bases agree with TRBD1. Source: blood, taken after dendritic cell vaccination. CDR3 in amino acids: CASSLKTRTGDGELFF. The DNA for the CDR3 is TGTGCCAGCAGCTTAAAGACCAGGACAGGCGACGGGGAGCTGTTTTTT.